In this sample, the clone carrying this T cell receptor (beta chain) is medium-sized. Antigen: not known. The sample comes from a study of cytotoxic CD8 clonotypes in ibrutinib-treated CLL. The study's findings and limits: Elevated clonality accompanied ibrutinib response, with a return toward baseline values at progression.

With 10 bases removed from V and 8 bases from J, the gap between germline ends came to 17 bases. Germline CDR1 SNHLY, CDR2 FYNNEI. The CDR3 loop spans 13 amino acids. Measured with immunoSEQ multiplex PCR; TCRdb has only the in-frame clones, and not every one. The sample has some 58,000 clones, over 60% seen once. This sequence originates from a human donor with chronic lymphocytic leukemia. This chain links TRBV2 with TRBJ1-4; no reliable D call. The source material was PBMCs, sampled after 12 months of ibrutinib treatment. CDR3 sequence reads: CANRPRLGEKLFF. The CDR3 region has the DNA TGTGCCAATCGTCCCAGGCTGGGAGAAAAACTGTTTTTT.